This is a list of T cell receptor beta chains from one sample in a study of shared T cell receptors in the human thymus. Sequencing used immunoSEQ multiplex PCR; TCRdb keeps in-frame clones, though not all of them. Here the sample spans 540,000 or so clones, approximately 80% being singletons. The same data also contributed to another study, on human thymus T cells.

Sequencing was performed on thymocytes. The receptor set was obtained from a boy less than two years old with a congenital heart defect. CDR3s leave out the opening cysteine and the closing phenylalanine or tryptophan.

J gene | V gene | CDR3 length | CDR3 protein
TRBJ2-7 | TRBV12-5 | 15 | ASGLHTRDRGRHEQY
TRBJ2-2 | TRBV27 | 17 | ASSRLPNLTGDHTGELF
TRBJ2-7 | TRBV4-1 | 12 | ASSRGQGAYEQY
TRBJ2-5 | TRBV5-1 | 14 | ASSPDGGRVQETQY
TRBJ1-2 | TRBV2 | 16 | ASSESRQGARDDYGYT
TRBJ2-5 | TRBV7-9 | 15 | ASSASLSAGAGETQY
TRBJ2-7 | TRBV2 | 17 | ASSEDGLAGGPGDHEQY
TRBJ1-2 | TRBV2 | 14 | ANTKRTGPIGYGYT
TRBJ2-7 | TRBV14 | 10 | ASSQGGLEQY
TRBJ1-1 | TRBV15 | 11 | ATSRVRGSEAF
TRBJ2-2 | TRBV6-5 | 14 | ASSYSRGRSGGELF
TRBJ1-4 | TRBV6-6 | 13 | ASSYSGGEKEKLF
TRBJ2-4 | TRBV7-9 | 16 | ASSFGPAGILAKNIQY
TRBJ2-2 | TRBV4-3 | 16 | ASSQVAGGLGSTGELF
TRBJ1-4 | TRBV5-4 | 14 | ASTYRGEGSNEKLF
TRBJ2-4 | TRBV10-3 | 15 | AISESKTSGRSDIQY
TRBJ1-1 | TRBV6-5 | 11 | ASSQGVSTEAF
TRBJ2-2 | TRBV7-3 | 11 | ASSLTTSGELF
TRBJ1-1 | TRBV27 | 14 | ASSLRGQPSNTEAF
TRBJ2-3 | TRBV29-1 | 14 | SAEGGLAGRTDTQY
TRBJ2-5 | TRBV27 | 11 | ASSFLYQETQY
TRBJ2-7 | TRBV30 | 12 | AWASGRGTYEQY
TRBJ2-7 | TRBV28 | 16 | ASSLLGTSGNRVYEQY
TRBJ1-3 | TRBV6-1 | 16 | ASSEAVWTGASGNTIY
TRBJ2-7 | TRBV6-5 | 11 | ASKLAGSYEQY
TRBJ1-1 | TRBV28 | 12 | ASSFSRVGAEAF
TRBJ2-7 | TRBV5-8 | 11 | ASRFQGAYEQY
TRBJ2-7 | TRBV30 | 14 | AWRIGLAGFPYEQY
TRBJ1-3 | TRBV30 | 16 | AWSDSPSRDYSGNTIY
TRBJ2-3 | TRBV5-6 | 14 | ASSLVASGAQGTQY
TRBJ2-6 | TRBV4-1 | 16 | ASSQNTSGNSGANVLT
TRBJ1-1 | TRBV19 | 15 | ASSIEVSGGRRTEAF
TRBJ2-4 | TRBV9 | 11 | ASSVGGSPTKY
TRBJ2-7 | TRBV5-1 | 10 | ASSRTAYEQY
TRBJ2-3 | TRBV7-9 | 13 | ASSSRTSVKDTQY